Following are 14 T cell receptor beta chains from one sample sequenced in a study of post-analysis software for immune sequencing data. Study-level findings and limits: Patients had higher frequencies than controls of five or six TRBV segments, including TRBV5-6, TRBV5-1 and TRBV20-1.

Every TCR beta cDNA library bore unique molecular identifiers. TCRdb re-analysed the PCR reads in MiXCR, keeping a single row per CDR3 protein. The sample contains a few hundred thousand distinct CDR3 sequences, 39% of which appear only once. The antigens for these receptors are not known. The sequencing input was blood. Source of these receptors: a girl between 2 and 10 years old with multiple sclerosis.

The sample holds a few counts of this clonotype. The chain couples TRBV28 to TRBJ1-2; 10 nucleotides agree with TRBD1. The CDR3 has 13 amino acids. CDR1 and CDR2 (germline): MDHEN, SYDVKM. Germline trimming cut 6 bases from V and 3 bases from J; bases unmatched to any gene: 1. The CDR3 loop is CASRGQGYYGYTF. The CDR3 coding sequence is TGTGCCAGCAGGGGACAGGGGTACTATGGCTACACCTTC.

The chain carries TRBV27 and TRBJ1-4, with unresolved D. Trimming took 5 bases from V and 2 from J, leaving 15 bases between them. Germline V lookup: CDR1 MNHEY, CDR2 SMNVEV (reference sequence). This CDR3 spans 16 amino acids. CDR3 loop: CASSPSNHWTNEKLFF. Here the CDR3 DNA reads TGTGCCAGCAGTCCATCCAATCACTGGACTAATGAAAAACTGTTTTTT.

This rearrangement joins TRBV20-1 to TRBJ2-2; 9 bases align to TRBD2. Trimming took 1 base from V and 4 from J; bases not matched to a gene: 4. This CDR3 is built from 15 residues. CDR1 and CDR2 (germline): DFQATT, SNEGSKA (reference sequence). The CDR3 here is CSARGLAGSTGELFF. CDR3 DNA: TGCAGTGCTAGAGGGCTAGCGGGGTCCACCGGGGAGCTGTTTTTT.

This chain links TRBV4-2 with TRBJ2-1, with a weak D call TRBD2 (6 bases). The germline gives CDR1 LGHNA, CDR2 YNFKEQ. The V and J ends lost 5 bases and 4 bases respectively, with 18 bases between them. The CDR3 length is 16 residues. CDR3 sequence (DNA): TGTGCCAGCAGCACCCAAGATAGCGGAAATTACAATGAGCAGTTCTTC. Translation: CASSTQDSGNYNEQFF.

V gene TRBV6-5 combines with J gene TRBJ1-6; TRBD1 might be the D (5 bases). This CDR3 region has 14 residues. Trimming took 6 bases from V and 0 from J, leaving 6 bases between them. Germline CDR1 reads MNHEY; CDR2 reads SVGAGI. CDR3 sequence reads: CASSDSSYNSPLHF. The CDR3 nucleotides read TGTGCCAGCAGCGACAGCTCCTATAATTCACCCCTCCACTTT.

This chain uses TRBV20-1 with TRBJ1-5; TRBD1 matches 8 bases. Germline lookup yields CDR1 DFQATT and CDR2 SNEGSKA (reference sequence). This CDR3 has 12 residues. The junction had 5 bases not matched to a gene; V was cut back by 6 bases and J by 7 bases. The CDR3 region is CSATGVEQPQHF. The DNA for the CDR3 is TGCAGTGCGACAGGGGTAGAGCAGCCCCAGCATTTT.

This clonotype occurred a few times. The chain is built from TRBV9 and TRBJ2-7, with D uncertain. The CDR3 sequence is 15 residues long. Trimming pared 0 bases from V and 0 bases from J, leaving 10 bases between. Germline CDR1 and CDR2: SGDLS and YYNGEE. The CDR3 coding sequence is TGTGCCAGCAGCGTAGAGGCTTTTGACTCCTACGAGCAGTACTTC. Protein sequence: CASSVEAFDSYEQYF.

CDR3 residues: CASSDGLARNEQFF. In DNA form, the CDR3 reads TGTGCCAGCAGCGATGGACTAGCGCGGAATGAGCAGTTCTTC. V and J are TRBV7-3 and TRBJ2-1; 9 bases agree with TRBD2. CDR3 length: 14 amino acids. Germline V lookup: CDR1 SGHTA, CDR2 FQGTGA. After removal of 5 bases from V and 7 bases from J, the junction contained 6 bases not matched to a gene.

This clonotype was picked up a small number of times. V and J are TRBV7-2 and TRBJ2-5; 10 bases are shared with TRBD2. Germline V gene sequence: CDR1 SGHTA, CDR2 FQGNSA. Trimming at V came to 1 base and at J to 3 bases, leaving 5 bases not matched to a gene. The CDR3 totals 16 residues. The CDR3 protein is CASSLGVAGGKETQYF. The CDR3 region has the DNA TGTGCCAGCAGCTTAGGAGTAGCGGGAGGAAAAGAGACCCAGTACTTC.

This clonotype has more than one count but fewer than ten. This chain links TRBV7-2 with TRBJ2-7, with 10 bases aligning to TRBD2. Trimming cost V 2 bases and J 5 bases; bases outside gene matches: 6. Per the germline V gene, CDR1 is SGHTA and CDR2 is FQGNSA. The CDR3 totals 15 residues. The CDR3 is CASSLWSSGSNEQYF. The CDR3 coding sequence is TGTGCCAGCAGCTTATGGTCTAGCGGGAGTAACGAGCAGTACTTC.

This clonotype is a singleton in its sample. The V call is TRBV4-2, the J call TRBJ2-1; D is perhaps TRBD1 or TRBD2 (5 bases each). V gave up 4 bases and J gave up 8 bases, with 12 bases separating them. CDR3 size: 13 residues. Germline V gene data show CDR1 as LGHNA and CDR2 as YNFKEQ. This CDR3 is CASSLRGSDEQFF. In DNA form, the CDR3 reads TGTGCCAGCAGCCTGAGGGGCTCCGATGAGCAGTTCTTC.

The genes are TRBV20-1 and TRBJ2-5; either TRBD1 or TRBD2 may fit D (6 bases each). Near its end, the DNA agrees better with TRBJ2-7, so the J call may be wrong. Germline V CDR1 and CDR2: DFQATT, SNEGSKA (reference sequence). This CDR3 is built from 15 residues. The CDR3 nucleotides are TGCAGTGCTAGAGATCCGGGGGCCGCCTTCTACGAGCAGTACTTC. Its translation: CSARDPGAAFYEQYF.

The CDR3 spells CATSESTGVQFF. The CDR3 DNA reads as TGTGCCACCAGTGAGTCGACAGGGGTTCAGTTCTTC. The chain links TRBV24-1 to TRBJ2-1; 8 nucleotides agree with TRBD1. Per the germline V gene, CDR1 is KGHDR and CDR2 is SFDVKD. The ends lost 4 bases at V and 13 bases at J; junction bases unmatched: 5. The CDR3 contains 12 residues.

This clonotype turned up a few times. In nucleotides, the CDR3 is TGTGCCAGCAGGGAACTAGCGGCCCCTGGCAATGAGCAGTTCTTC. Protein: CASRELAAPGNEQFF. The chain combines TRBV12-3 or TRBV12-4 with TRBJ2-1; 8 bases are a match to TRBD2. This CDR3 region has 15 residues. V dropped 6 bases and J dropped 6; count of bases not matched to a gene: 10.